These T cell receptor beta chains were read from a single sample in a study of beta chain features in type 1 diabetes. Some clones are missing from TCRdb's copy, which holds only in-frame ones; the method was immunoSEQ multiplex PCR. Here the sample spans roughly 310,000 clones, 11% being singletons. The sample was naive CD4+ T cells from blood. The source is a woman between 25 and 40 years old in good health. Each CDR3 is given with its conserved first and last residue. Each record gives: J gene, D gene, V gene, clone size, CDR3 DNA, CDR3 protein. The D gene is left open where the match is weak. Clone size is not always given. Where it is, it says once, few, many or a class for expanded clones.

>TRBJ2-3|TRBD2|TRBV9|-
TGTGCCAGCAGCGTGACTAGCGGGAGGTTTACAGATACGCAGTATTTT
CASSVTSGRFTDTQYF
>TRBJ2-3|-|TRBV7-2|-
TGTGCCAGCAGCAACCTAGCGCATAGCACAGATACGCAGTATTTT
CASSNLAHSTDTQYF
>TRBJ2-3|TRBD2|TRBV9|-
TGTGCCAGCAGGGCAGCGGGAGTGGAGACAGATACGCAGTATTTT
CASRAAGVETDTQYF
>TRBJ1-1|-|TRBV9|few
TGTGCCAGCAGCGCGGGGGAGGCGGCTTTCTTT
CASSAGEAAFF
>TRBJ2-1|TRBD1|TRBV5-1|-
TGCGCCAGCAGCATGGGACAGGGGGCCAATGAGCAGTTCTTC
CASSMGQGANEQFF
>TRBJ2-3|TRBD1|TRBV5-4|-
TGTGCCAGCAGCTTGGGGCAGGGGGTCCCTAGCACAGATACGCAGTATTTT
CASSLGQGVPSTDTQYF
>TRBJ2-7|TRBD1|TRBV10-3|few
TGTGCCATCAGTGTCGGACAGGGGGACGAGCAGTACTTC
CAISVGQGDEQYF
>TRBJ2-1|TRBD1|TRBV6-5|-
TGTGCCAGCAGTGGAGGGACAGGGTTGGGGTATGAGCAGTTCTTC
CASSGGTGLGYEQFF
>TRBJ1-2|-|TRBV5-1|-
TGCGCCAGCAGCTTCGACTTGAGCGATAACTATGGCTACACCTTC
CASSFDLSDNYGYTF
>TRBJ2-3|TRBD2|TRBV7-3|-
TGTGCCAGCAGTGCGGGAGGGCTCACAGATACGCAGTATTTT
CASSAGGLTDTQYF
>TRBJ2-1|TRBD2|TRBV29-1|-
TGCAGCGTTGTTGGTTGGACTAGCGGCCTCTACAATGAGCAGTTCTTC
CSVVGWTSGLYNEQFF
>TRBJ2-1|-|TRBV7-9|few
TGTGCCAGCAGGCTAGAATATGAGCAGTTCTTC
CASRLEYEQFF
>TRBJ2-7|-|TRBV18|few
TGTGCCAGCTCACCACCTGGTCCGGTTAACGAGCAGTACTTC
CASSPPGPVNEQYF
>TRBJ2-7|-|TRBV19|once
TGTGCCAGTAGTATAGATCCTAGCTCCGAGCAGTACTTC
CASSIDPSSEQYF
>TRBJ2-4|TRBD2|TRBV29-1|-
TGCAGCGTTAGGTTGTCTAGCGGCAAAAACATTCAGTACTTC
CSVRLSSGKNIQYF
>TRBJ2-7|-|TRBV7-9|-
TGTGCCAGCAGCTCCAGGGGAGGGGGAAATAGGGAGCAGTACTTC
CASSSRGGGNREQYF
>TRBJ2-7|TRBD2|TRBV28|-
TGTGCCAGCAGCAACTCCGGGACTAGCGCCTACGAGCAGTACTTC
CASSNSGTSAYEQYF
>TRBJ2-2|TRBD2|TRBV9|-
TGTGCCAGCAGCCCCCGACTAGCGGGAGTAGGGGAGCTGTTTTTT
CASSPRLAGVGELFF
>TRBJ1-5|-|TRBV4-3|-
TGCGCCAGCAGCCAAGGAGCGGGGGGTCAGCCCCAGCATTTT
CASSQGAGGQPQHF
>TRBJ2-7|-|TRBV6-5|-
TGTGCCAGCAGGAGGGACGGGAGCTCCTACGAGCAGTACTTC
CASRRDGSSYEQYF
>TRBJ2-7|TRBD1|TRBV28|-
TGTGCCAGCGAAACTCTCGGGACAGGCTCCTACGAGCAGTACTTC
CASETLGTGSYEQYF
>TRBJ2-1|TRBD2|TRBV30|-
TGTGCCTGGGAGGAGGGAATTCTAGCGGGAGGGCCCAATGAGCAGTTCTTC
CAWEEGILAGGPNEQFF
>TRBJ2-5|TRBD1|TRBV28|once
TGTGCCAGCAGTTCCCGAACAGGGGTGGGCCAAGAGACCCAGTACTTC
CASSSRTGVGQETQYF
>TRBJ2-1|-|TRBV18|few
TGTGCCAGCTCACCTACAGGGACCGACAATGAGCAGTTCTTC
CASSPTGTDNEQFF
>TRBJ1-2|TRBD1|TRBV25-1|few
TGTGCCAGCAGCCCCGAGATGGGAATGGCAGGGGGCTACTATGGCTACACCTTC
CASSPEMGMAGGYYGYTF
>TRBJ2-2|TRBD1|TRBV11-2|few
TGTGCCAGCAGCTTCTACCCGGGACAGGGTCAAAGACGAGGCGGGGAGCTGTTTTTT
CASSFYPGQGQRRGGELFF
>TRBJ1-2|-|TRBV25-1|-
TGTGCCAGCAGCCCTACCGCCAGGGGCGGCTACACCTTC
CASSPTARGGYTF
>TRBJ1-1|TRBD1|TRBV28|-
TGTGCCAGCAGTCAACAGGGGACGGCCGCTTTCTTT
CASSQQGTAAFF
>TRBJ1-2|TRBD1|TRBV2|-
TGTGCCAGCAGTGTTAGGGTGGACAGGGTCTTC
CASSVRVDRVF
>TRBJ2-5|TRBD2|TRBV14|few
TGTGCCAGCAGCCAAGACCTAGCGGGGGAGACCCAGTACTTC
CASSQDLAGETQYF
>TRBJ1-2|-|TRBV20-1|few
TGCAGTGCTAGCATCCAGGCCGGCTACACCTTC
CSASIQAGYTF
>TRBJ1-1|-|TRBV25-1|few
TGTGCCAGCAGCAAGGGAGGAGCTTTCTTT
CASSKGGAFF
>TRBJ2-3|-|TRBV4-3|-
TGCGCCAGCAGCCAAGATAGGGGTTACACAGATACGCAGTATTTT
CASSQDRGYTDTQYF
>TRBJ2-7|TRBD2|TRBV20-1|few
TGCAGTGCTAGTTGGAGCGGGACTAGCCGTTTC
CSASWSGTSRF
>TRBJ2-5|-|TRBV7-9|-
TGTGCCAGCAGCTTAGCTGCAGGGGTGGAGACCCAGTACTTC
CASSLAAGVETQYF
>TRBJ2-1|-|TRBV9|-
TGTGCCAGCAGCGTAAGGCCGGGAGCTGGTTCCTACAATGAGCAGTTCTTC
CASSVRPGAGSYNEQFF
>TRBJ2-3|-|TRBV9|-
TGTGCCAGCAGCGTAGGGGGCCTAGCGTTTAGCACAGATACGCAGTATTTT
CASSVGGLAFSTDTQYF
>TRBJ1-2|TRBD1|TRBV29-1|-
TGCAGCGTTCAACGGACAGGGAAGCTCACCTTC
CSVQRTGKLTF
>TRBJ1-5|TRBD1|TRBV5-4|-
TGTGCCAGCAGCTTTTGGGACAGGGGTAGCAATCAGCCCCAGCATTTT
CASSFWDRGSNQPQHF
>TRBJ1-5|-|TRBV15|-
TGTGCCACCAGCAGAGATAAGACGGGGAGCTATAGCAATCAGCCCCAGCATTTT
CATSRDKTGSYSNQPQHF
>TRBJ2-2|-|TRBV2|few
TGTGCCAGCAGTGCGCAGGGGAGTGCGAACACCGGGGAGCTGTTTTTT
CASSAQGSANTGELFF
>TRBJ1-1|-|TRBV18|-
TGTGCCAGCTCACCTCCCGGCAGGGCGAACACTGAAGCTTTCTTT
CASSPPGRANTEAFF
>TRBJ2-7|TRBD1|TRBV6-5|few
TGTGCCAGCAGATCGGGACAGGCCTACGAGCAGTACTTC
CASRSGQAYEQYF
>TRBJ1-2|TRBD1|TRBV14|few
TGTGCCAGCAGCCAAGCATGGACAGGCCTCTATGGCTACACCTTC
CASSQAWTGLYGYTF
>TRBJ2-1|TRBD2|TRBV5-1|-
TGCGCCAGCAGCTTCGAGAGCGGGAGGGCGTACAATGAGCAGTTCTTC
CASSFESGRAYNEQFF